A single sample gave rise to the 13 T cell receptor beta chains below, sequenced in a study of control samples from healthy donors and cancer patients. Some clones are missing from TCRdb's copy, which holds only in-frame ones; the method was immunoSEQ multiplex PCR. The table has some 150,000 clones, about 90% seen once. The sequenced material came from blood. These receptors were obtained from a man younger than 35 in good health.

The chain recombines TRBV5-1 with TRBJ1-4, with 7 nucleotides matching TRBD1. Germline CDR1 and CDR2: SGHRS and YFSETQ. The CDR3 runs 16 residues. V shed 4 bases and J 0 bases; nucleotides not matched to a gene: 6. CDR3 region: CASSLGQATTNEKLFF. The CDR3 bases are TGCGCCAGCAGCCTCGGACAGGCCACAACTAATGAAAAACTGTTTTTT.

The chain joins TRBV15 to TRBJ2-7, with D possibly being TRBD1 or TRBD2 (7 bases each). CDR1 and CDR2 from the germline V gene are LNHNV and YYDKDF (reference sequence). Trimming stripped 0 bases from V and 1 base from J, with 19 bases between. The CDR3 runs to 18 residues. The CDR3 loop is CATSRDWGGGAESYEQYF. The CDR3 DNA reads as TGTGCCACCAGCAGAGATTGGGGAGGGGGCGCGGAATCCTACGAGCAGTACTTC.

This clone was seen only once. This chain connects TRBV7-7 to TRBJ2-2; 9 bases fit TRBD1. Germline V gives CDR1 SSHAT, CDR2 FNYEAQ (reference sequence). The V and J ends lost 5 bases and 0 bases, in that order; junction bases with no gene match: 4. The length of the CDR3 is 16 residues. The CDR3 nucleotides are TGTGCCAGCAGCGAGACAGGGGGACCGAACACCGGGGAGCTGTTTTTT. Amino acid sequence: CASSETGGPNTGELFF.

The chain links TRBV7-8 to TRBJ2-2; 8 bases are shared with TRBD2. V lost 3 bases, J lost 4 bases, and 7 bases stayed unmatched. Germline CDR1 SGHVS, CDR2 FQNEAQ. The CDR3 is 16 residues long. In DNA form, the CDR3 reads TGTGCCAGCAGCTTTGGTTTAGCGGGGATCACCGGGGAGCTGTTTTTT. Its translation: CASSFGLAGITGELFF.

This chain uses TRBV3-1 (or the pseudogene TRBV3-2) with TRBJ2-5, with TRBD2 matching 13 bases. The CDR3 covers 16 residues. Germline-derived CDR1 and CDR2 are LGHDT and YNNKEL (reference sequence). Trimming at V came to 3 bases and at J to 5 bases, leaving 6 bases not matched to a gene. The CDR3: CASSQGLAGIGETQYF. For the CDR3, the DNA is TGTGCCAGCAGCCAGGGACTAGCGGGGATTGGGGAGACCCAGTACTTC.

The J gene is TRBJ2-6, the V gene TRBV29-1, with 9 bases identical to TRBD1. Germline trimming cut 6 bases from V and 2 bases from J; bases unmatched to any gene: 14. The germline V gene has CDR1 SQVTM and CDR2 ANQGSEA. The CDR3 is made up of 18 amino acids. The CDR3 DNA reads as TGCAGCGTGGCTACTAGGGACAGGGAAAGGGCTGGGGCCAACGTCCTGACTTTC. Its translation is CSVATRDRERAGANVLTF.

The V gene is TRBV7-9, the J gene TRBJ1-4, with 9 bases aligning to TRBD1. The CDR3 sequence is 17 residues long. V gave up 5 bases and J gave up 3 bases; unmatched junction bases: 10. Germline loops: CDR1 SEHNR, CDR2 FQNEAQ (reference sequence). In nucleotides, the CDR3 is TGTGCCAGCAGCCTAACGGAACAGGGGGCACCTAATGAAAAACTGTTTTTT. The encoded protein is CASSLTEQGAPNEKLFF. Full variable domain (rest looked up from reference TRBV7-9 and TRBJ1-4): DTGVSQNPRHKITKRGQNVTFRCDPISEHNRLYWYRQTLGQGPEFLTYFQNEAQLEKSRLLSDRFSAERPKGSFSTLEIQRTEQGDSAMYLCASSLTEQGAPNEKLFFGSGTQLSVL.

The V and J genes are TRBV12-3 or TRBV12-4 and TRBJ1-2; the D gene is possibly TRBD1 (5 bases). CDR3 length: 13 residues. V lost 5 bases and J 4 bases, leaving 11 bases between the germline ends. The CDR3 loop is CASSHDRFYGYTF. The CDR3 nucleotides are TGTGCCAGCAGTCACGACAGATTCTATGGCTACACCTTC.

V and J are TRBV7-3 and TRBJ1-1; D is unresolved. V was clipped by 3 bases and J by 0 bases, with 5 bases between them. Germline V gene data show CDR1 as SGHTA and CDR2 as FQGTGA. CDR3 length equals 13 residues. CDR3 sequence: CASSLTLNTEAFF. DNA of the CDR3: TGTGCCAGCAGCTTGACATTGAACACTGAAGCTTTCTTT.

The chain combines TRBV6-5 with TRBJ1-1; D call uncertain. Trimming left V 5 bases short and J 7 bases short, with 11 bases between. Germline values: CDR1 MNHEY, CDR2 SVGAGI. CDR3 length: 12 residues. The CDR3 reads CASSQRTGEAFF. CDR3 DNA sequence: TGTGCCAGCAGTCAACGGACGGGTGAAGCTTTCTTT.

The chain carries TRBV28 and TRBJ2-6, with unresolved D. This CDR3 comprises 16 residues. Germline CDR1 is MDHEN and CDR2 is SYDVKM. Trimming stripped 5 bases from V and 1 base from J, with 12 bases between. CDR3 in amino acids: CASSPPRLSGANVLTF. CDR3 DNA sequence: TGTGCCAGCAGTCCCCCTCGGTTATCTGGGGCCAACGTCCTGACTTTC. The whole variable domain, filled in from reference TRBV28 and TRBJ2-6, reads DVKVTQSSRYLVKRTGEKVFLECVQDMDHENMFWYRQDPGLGLRLIYFSYDVKMKEKGDIPEGYSVSREKKERFSLILESASTNQTSMYLCASSPPRLSGANVLTFGAGSRLTVL.

The CDR3 here is CASSDSGDHEQFF. The DNA for the CDR3 is TGTGCCAGCAGTGACTCAGGGGACCATGAGCAGTTCTTC. The V and J genes are TRBV6-4 and TRBJ2-1; D may match TRBD1 or TRBD2 (5 bases each). Germline assignment: CDR1 MRHNA and CDR2 SNTAGT. Trimming shortened V by 0 bases and J by 8 bases, and 8 bases separated the two germline ends. This CDR3 contains 13 residues.

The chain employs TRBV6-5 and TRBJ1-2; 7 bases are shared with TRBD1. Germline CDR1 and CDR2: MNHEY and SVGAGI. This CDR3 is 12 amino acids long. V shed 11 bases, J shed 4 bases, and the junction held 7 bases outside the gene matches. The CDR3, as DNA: TGTGCCTCTGGGGAGGGGGCCTATGGCTACACCTTC. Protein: CASGEGAYGYTF.